The clone carrying this T cell receptor (beta chain) was counted many times. Its antigen is undetermined. This sample was included in a study of T cells after yellow fever vaccination. Overall study results and limits: The booster saw the reappearance of most primary-vaccination clones (around 95% CD4, 80% to 90% CD8). Although the secondary response was weaker, it peaked faster, at day 5 versus 15.

Conversion of TCR transcripts into cDNA relied on 5'RACE template switching, which added a universal primer site and UMIs. In TCRdb, the 5' RACE reads were re-called with MiXCR into one record per CDR3 protein. The sample has about 300,000 distinct CDR3 sequences, about 4% seen once. The source was PBMCs, collected 5 days after the yellow fever booster vaccination. This TCR derives from a man younger than 35 who received the YFV17D yellow fever vaccine.

CDR3 sequence: CASSLVSWQLGGELFF. The CDR3 region has the DNA TGTGCCAGCAGCTTAGTATCATGGCAATTGGGCGGGGAGCTGTTTTTT. The chain links TRBV7-3 to TRBJ2-2, with D hard to call. Germline assignment: CDR1 SGHTA and CDR2 FQGTGA. The CDR3 contains 16 residues. Between the trimmed V and J ends, which lost 2 bases and 7 bases, there was a span of 17 bases.